This TCR beta chain was captured in a study of CXCR3-negative and CXCR3-positive naive CD8 T cells. Study background: Around 140 million TRB reads were obtained overall (about 1.5 +/- 0.3 million per library).

The CDR3 consists of 16 residues. Germline CDR1 reads MGHRA; CDR2 reads YSYEKL. Overall study results and limits: CXCR3-positive naive cells had more hydrophobic TRB CDR3s than CXCR3-negative naive cells.

On this clonotype: Its antigen is as yet unknown.

Libraries were UMI-labeled 5' RACE TRB cDNA. TCRdb re-analyzed the 5' RACE reads; it lists each CDR3 protein once, without DNA. The sample table sets out some 150,000 distinct CDR3 sequences. The chain combines TRBV4-1 with TRBJ2-7; the D call of TRBD1 rests on TCRdb alone, since no DNA is present to check it. This sequence was found in a human donor in good health. Some clones in this sample may be carry-over from other donors' samples. Sample: naive CXCR3+ CD8+ T cells from blood. Specified subset: CD45RO-CCR7+CD27+CD95- naive CD8+ T cells expressing CXCR3 (TNR3+). CDR3 in amino acids: CASSQVLRTATYEQHF.